These 12 T cell receptor beta chains were sequenced from one sample in a study of identical twins. TCRdb re-analysed the 5' RACE reads in MiXCR, keeping a single row per CDR3 protein. The profile shows 550,000 to 800,000 distinct CDR3 sequences, 7.1% of them singletons. These data are also associated with another study on yellow fever vaccine responses in identical twins.

The specimen was PBMCs. All receptors derive from a woman between 18 and 30 years old in good health.

The rearrangement uses TRBV20-1 and TRBJ2-1, with D possibly TRBD2 on 6 matching bases. Germline CDR1 is DFQATT and CDR2 is SNEGSKA (reference sequence). This CDR3 has 16 residues. Trimming stripped 1 base from V and 2 bases from J, with 15 bases between. As DNA, the CDR3 is TGCAGTGCTAGAGTACGACTAGTCGGGACCTACAATGAGCAGTTCTTC. Amino acids: CSARVRLVGTYNEQFF.

This clonotype was seen repeatedly, ten times or more. The chain recombines TRBV12-3 or TRBV12-4 with TRBJ2-3; TRBD2 aligns across 11 bases. Trimming took 6 bases from V and 4 from J; bases not matched to a gene: 6. CDR3 size: 15 residues. For the CDR3, the DNA is TGTGCCAGCAGCAGACTAGCGGGACGTGCAGATACGCAGTATTTT. It translates to CASSRLAGRADTQYF.

In its sample, this clonotype was seen a few times. The chain is built from TRBV7-6 and TRBJ2-1, with TRBD2 identical over 10 bases. Germline values: CDR1 SGHVS, CDR2 FNYEAQ. This CDR3 has 17 amino acids. Trimming at V came to 2 bases and at J to 0 bases, leaving 4 bases not matched to a gene. As DNA, the CDR3 is TGTGCCAGCAGCTTATTATCTAGCGGGAGCTCCTACAATGAGCAGTTCTTC. This gives the protein CASSLLSSGSSYNEQFF.

This chain uses TRBV7-2 with TRBJ2-2; no clear D gene. CDR1 is SGHTA and CDR2 is FQGNSA in the germline V gene. The ends were cut back, 5 bases at V and 4 bases at J, with 8 bases in the middle. CDR3 length: 13 residues. The CDR3 sequence is CASSETPTGELFF. The CDR3 region has the DNA TGTGCCAGCAGCGAAACTCCCACCGGGGAGCTGTTTTTT.

The sample holds a few counts of this clonotype. The gene calls are TRBV5-5 and TRBJ2-7; D may be TRBD1 (6 bases). V lost 4 bases to trimming and J lost 2 bases, with 16 bases between them. The CDR3 sequence is 15 residues long. Germline V lookup: CDR1 SGHKS, CDR2 YYEKEE (reference sequence). The CDR3 reads CASSTTKGDPYEQYF. CDR3 coding DNA: TGTGCCAGCAGCACAACCAAGGGGGACCCCTACGAGCAGTACTTC.

This clonotype was detected only a few times. CDR3 bases: TGTGCCACCTCAGTGAGCTGGCTAGCGGGGCAAGAGACCCAGTACTTC. Translation: CATSVSWLAGQETQYF. The V call is TRBV10-3, the J call TRBJ2-5; TRBD2 matches 9 bases. This CDR3 comprises 16 residues. V lost 10 bases, J lost 2 bases, and 14 bases stayed unmatched. Germline V lookup: CDR1 ENHRY, CDR2 SYGVKD.

In this sample, this clonotype turned up many times. The chain carries TRBV6-1 and TRBJ1-5, with a weak D call TRBD1 (5 bases). The CDR3 covers 16 residues. The V gene's germline CDR1 is MNHNS and CDR2 SASEGT. Trimming pared 5 bases from V and 0 bases from J, leaving 14 bases between. The CDR3 region is CASSPIRGYSNQPQHF. The CDR3 DNA is TGTGCCAGCAGTCCGATACGGGGGTATAGCAATCAGCCCCAGCATTTT.

This clonotype was picked up a small number of times. The V and J genes are TRBV2 and TRBJ1-1; D gene uncertain. The CDR3 spans 10 residues. V lost 7 bases to trimming and J lost 5 bases, with 5 bases between them. Germline V gene data show CDR1 as SNHLY and CDR2 as FYNNEI. The CDR3 loop reads CASILTEAFF. CDR3 sequence (DNA): TGTGCCAGCATTCTTACTGAAGCTTTCTTT.

This clonotype was counted at least ten times. This chain joins TRBV20-1 and TRBJ2-5, with unresolved D. V shed 1 base and J shed 5 bases, with 5 bases lying between them. The germline gives CDR1 DFQATT, CDR2 SNEGSKA (reference sequence). The CDR3 runs to 11 residues. The CDR3 loop is CSARVWETQYF. CDR3 DNA: TGCAGTGCTAGAGTTTGGGAGACCCAGTACTTC.

This clonotype has only a few counts. The rearrangement joins TRBV6-1 to TRBJ2-6; possibly TRBD1 for D (5 bases). CDR1 and CDR2 (germline): MNHNS, SASEGT. Trimming took 8 bases from V and 1 from J, leaving 15 bases between them. CDR3 length: 16 amino acids. This CDR3 is CASGNAGLSGANVLTF. The CDR3 nucleotides read TGTGCCAGCGGCAACGCAGGGTTATCTGGGGCCAACGTCCTGACTTTC.

V is TRBV7-6 and J is TRBJ2-2, with 8 bases aligning to TRBD2. CDR1 and CDR2 from the germline V gene are SGHVS and FNYEAQ. V lost 2 bases, J lost 3 bases, and 8 bases stayed unmatched. This CDR3 is built from 17 residues. The DNA for the CDR3 is TGTGCCAGCAGCTTACCACTTCCGGGGGGGGACACCGGGGAGCTGTTTTTT. This codes for CASSLPLPGGDTGELFF.

In this sample, this clonotype turned up many times. This rearrangement joins TRBV20-1 to TRBJ2-7, with no clear D. Germline-derived CDR1 and CDR2 are DFQATT and SNEGSKA (reference sequence). The CDR3 consists of 18 residues. Trimming cost V 2 bases and J 0 bases, with 23 bases left between them. CDR3 sequence: CSARRVHENSPSSYEQYF. The CDR3 nucleotides read TGCAGTGCTAGAAGGGTCCACGAGAACAGCCCAAGCTCCTACGAGCAGTACTTC.